This is a list of T cell receptor beta chains from one sample in a study of T cell repertoires in cytomegalovirus infection. TCRdb reprocessed the reads via MiXCR and lists one record per CDR3 protein. The sample shows fewer than 700,000 distinct CDR3 sequences, 20% to 30% of them seen only once. The sequencing sample was made of CD8+ T cells from PBMCs. The receptor source for this set is a human donor in good health (CMV status not recorded). Some clones in this sample may be carry-over from other donors' samples. CDR3s include the opening cysteine and the closing phenylalanine or tryptophan. D genes are given only for firm matches. Clone size, where shown, is once, few, many, or a class for clones that have expanded.

clone_size: -; j_call: TRBJ2-2; v_call: TRBV6-4; d_call: -; cdr3_nt: TGTGCCAGCAGTATACAGGCCAACACCGGGGAGCTGTTTTTT; cdr3_aa: CASSIQANTGELFF
clone_size: few; j_call: TRBJ1-1; v_call: TRBV6-2/TRBV6-3; d_call: -; cdr3_nt: TGTGCCAGCAGTCACGGGAAGGGATTAACTGAAGCTTTCTTT; cdr3_aa: CASSHGKGLTEAFF
clone_size: few; j_call: TRBJ2-1; v_call: TRBV6-5; d_call: -; cdr3_nt: TGTGCCAGCAGCCTGGACTCTCCAGCGAATGAGCAGTTCTTC; cdr3_aa: CASSLDSPANEQFF
clone_size: -; j_call: TRBJ1-2; v_call: TRBV29-1; d_call: TRBD1; cdr3_nt: TGCAGCGTCTCACTGGGGACAGATAACAACTATGGCTACACCTTC; cdr3_aa: CSVSLGTDNNYGYTF
clone_size: many; j_call: TRBJ2-5; v_call: TRBV11-1; d_call: -; cdr3_nt: TGTGCCAGCAGCTCTCGGGCCAGCCAAGAGACCCAGTACTTC; cdr3_aa: CASSSRASQETQYF
clone_size: many; j_call: TRBJ2-1; v_call: TRBV7-8; d_call: TRBD2; cdr3_nt: TGTGCCAGCAGCCCGAAGGCTAGCGGGTACAATGAGCAGTTCTTC; cdr3_aa: CASSPKASGYNEQFF
clone_size: -; j_call: TRBJ2-1; v_call: TRBV3-1; d_call: -; cdr3_nt: TGTGCCAGCAGCCAGCCTAATGAGCAGTTCTTC; cdr3_aa: CASSQPNEQFF
clone_size: -; j_call: TRBJ1-4; v_call: TRBV28; d_call: TRBD1; cdr3_nt: TGTGCCAGCAGTTTATTACTGACAGGGACGAATGAAAAACTGTTTTTT; cdr3_aa: CASSLLLTGTNEKLFF
clone_size: many; j_call: TRBJ2-1; v_call: TRBV6-6; d_call: -; cdr3_nt: TGTGCCAGCAGTTCGGGAAACAATGAGCAGTTCTTC; cdr3_aa: CASSSGNNEQFF
clone_size: -; j_call: TRBJ1-3; v_call: TRBV20-1; d_call: -; cdr3_nt: TGCAGTGCTACAGTACAGGGCCTCTCTGGAAACACCATATATTTT; cdr3_aa: CSATVQGLSGNTIYF
clone_size: -; j_call: TRBJ2-7; v_call: TRBV27; d_call: -; cdr3_nt: TGTGCCAGCAGAGCCTCGTCAGGGATGTACAGGCAGTACTTC; cdr3_aa: CASRASSGMYRQYF
clone_size: many; j_call: TRBJ2-7; v_call: TRBV28; d_call: -; cdr3_nt: TGTGCCAGCAGTTTCTCCAGGAGGATATACGAGCAGTACTTC; cdr3_aa: CASSFSRRIYEQYF
clone_size: many; j_call: TRBJ1-1; v_call: TRBV14; d_call: -; cdr3_nt: TGTGCCAGCAGCCCCCCCCTGGGTACTGAAGCTTTCTTT; cdr3_aa: CASSPPLGTEAFF
clone_size: -; j_call: TRBJ2-1; v_call: TRBV15; d_call: TRBD1; cdr3_nt: TGTGCCACCAGCAAGGACAGGGGGCTATACAATGAGCAGTTCTTC; cdr3_aa: CATSKDRGLYNEQFF
clone_size: -; j_call: TRBJ2-3; v_call: TRBV19; d_call: TRBD2; cdr3_nt: TGTGCCAGTAGTACCTACCTAGCGGGGGCACGCACAGATACGCAGTATTTT; cdr3_aa: CASSTYLAGARTDTQYF
clone_size: many; j_call: TRBJ1-2; v_call: TRBV7-9; d_call: TRBD1; cdr3_nt: TGTGCCAGCAGCGCCGACAGGGACTATGGCTACACCTTC; cdr3_aa: CASSADRDYGYTF
clone_size: -; j_call: TRBJ1-2; v_call: TRBV27; d_call: -; cdr3_nt: TGTGCCAGCAGTTCTGCATCGGGACACCTCTATGGCTACACCTTC; cdr3_aa: CASSSASGHLYGYTF
clone_size: -; j_call: TRBJ1-3; v_call: TRBV29-1; d_call: -; cdr3_nt: TGCAGCGTTATGTGGGTCTCTGGAAACACCATATATTTT; cdr3_aa: CSVMWVSGNTIYF
clone_size: -; j_call: TRBJ1-2; v_call: TRBV29-1; d_call: -; cdr3_nt: TGCAGCGTCGGTCCGGTTGGGTATGGCTACACCTTC; cdr3_aa: CSVGPVGYGYTF
clone_size: many; j_call: TRBJ2-2; v_call: TRBV7-6; d_call: TRBD1; cdr3_nt: TGTGCCAGCAGCTTAGCAGCTGGGACAGGAAACACCGGGGAGCTGTTTTTT; cdr3_aa: CASSLAAGTGNTGELFF
clone_size: -; j_call: TRBJ1-4; v_call: TRBV2; d_call: -; cdr3_nt: TGTGCCAGCAGTTCCCTCCGGTGGGAAAAACTGTTTTTT; cdr3_aa: CASSSLRWEKLFF
clone_size: many; j_call: TRBJ1-1; v_call: TRBV12-3/TRBV12-4; d_call: TRBD1; cdr3_nt: TGTGCCAGCAGTGTCAGGGGGGACACTGAAGCTTTCTTT; cdr3_aa: CASSVRGDTEAFF
clone_size: -; j_call: TRBJ2-3; v_call: TRBV28; d_call: -; cdr3_nt: TGTGCCAGCAGTTTCCCTCGGGAGATCTCTCCCGGGACATCCGCCTGGGATACGCAGTATTTT; cdr3_aa: CASSFPREISPGTSAWDTQYF
clone_size: few; j_call: TRBJ2-1; v_call: TRBV6-2/TRBV6-3; d_call: TRBD1; cdr3_nt: TGTGCCAGCAGTTTACGGACAGGGGGCGCGGGCTCCTACAATGAGCAGTTCTTC; cdr3_aa: CASSLRTGGAGSYNEQFF
clone_size: few; j_call: TRBJ2-1; v_call: TRBV6-2/TRBV6-3; d_call: TRBD2; cdr3_nt: TGTACCCCCGCTAGCGGGGGGGCTCGGAATGAGCAGTTCTTC; cdr3_aa: CTPASGGARNEQFF
clone_size: -; j_call: TRBJ1-5; v_call: TRBV5-1; d_call: -; cdr3_nt: TGCGCCAGCAGCGTGACAGGAGATAGCAATCAGCCCCAGCATTTT; cdr3_aa: CASSVTGDSNQPQHF
clone_size: -; j_call: TRBJ1-5; v_call: TRBV13; d_call: -; cdr3_nt: TGTGCCAGCAGCTTATTCGGGGGGGGGGGTAGCAATCAGCCCCAGCATTTT; cdr3_aa: CASSLFGGGGSNQPQHF
clone_size: -; j_call: TRBJ1-5; v_call: TRBV6-6; d_call: -; cdr3_nt: TGTGTCAGCAGTCTTTCGGGGGAGGGACAGCCCCAGCATTTT; cdr3_aa: CVSSLSGEGQPQHF
clone_size: few; j_call: TRBJ1-3; v_call: TRBV12-3/TRBV12-4; d_call: TRBD1; cdr3_nt: TGTGCCAGCAGAGACAGGGCGTCTGGAAACACCATATATTTT; cdr3_aa: CASRDRASGNTIYF
clone_size: -; j_call: TRBJ2-3; v_call: TRBV27; d_call: TRBD2; cdr3_nt: TGTGCCAGCAGTCCGTCAGCGGGGGAAAGCACAGATACGCAGTATTTT; cdr3_aa: CASSPSAGESTDTQYF
clone_size: -; j_call: TRBJ2-1; v_call: TRBV7-8; d_call: -; cdr3_nt: TGTGCCAGCAGCCCCTCCAGATTGGAGCCCAATGAGCAGTTCTTC; cdr3_aa: CASSPSRLEPNEQFF
clone_size: few; j_call: TRBJ1-5; v_call: TRBV20-1; d_call: TRBD1; cdr3_nt: TGCAGTGCGGCCGCCCGGGACAGACTCAATCAGCCCCAGCATTTT; cdr3_aa: CSAAARDRLNQPQHF
clone_size: few; j_call: TRBJ2-3; v_call: TRBV5-6; d_call: TRBD1; cdr3_nt: TGTGCCACCCAATCGGGACAGGGAGCAGATACGCAGTATTTT; cdr3_aa: CATQSGQGADTQYF
clone_size: -; j_call: TRBJ2-5; v_call: TRBV12-5; d_call: TRBD2; cdr3_nt: TGTGCTAGTGGTTTGGTAAGGGGACTAGAGGAGACCCAGTACTTC; cdr3_aa: CASGLVRGLEETQYF
clone_size: many; j_call: TRBJ2-2; v_call: TRBV6-1; d_call: TRBD2; cdr3_nt: TGTGCCAGCCGGACCGGGACTAGCGGGAAGTTT; cdr3_aa: CASRTGTSGKF